This T cell receptor (beta chain) is from a study of human T cells and chemical hapten exposure. In its sample, this clonotype was seen a few times. Time point indicated: healthy volunteer bleed at 6 weeks. RNA extraction used unfractionated whole blood as the source of total RNA. TCRdb called the RACE reads again in MiXCR, with one record for every CDR3 protein. Of fewer than 85,000 distinct CDR3 sequences listed, about 9% are singletons. The CDR3 sequence is 19 residues long. CDR1 and CDR2 (germline): SEHNR, FQNEAQ (reference sequence). V lost 3 bases and J lost 6, with 27 bases in between. The receptor's source is a male donor in good health. Some clones in this sample may be carry-over from other donors' samples. The chain has TRBV7-9 and TRBJ1-3, with D maybe TRBD1 (6 bases). Sequenced material: whole blood. The DNA for the CDR3 is TGTGCCAGCAGCTTTGATCCCCGGGGGGCCCGAAGGGCGGAAAACACCATATATTTT. This codes for CASSFDPRGARRAENTIYF.